The 26 T cell receptor beta chains presented below share a single source sample, sequenced in a study of blood T cells in healthy people across ages. Combining a sample-barcoded 5' primer with a J-beta primer mix, a second PCR ran for about 7 to 12 cycles. TCRdb fed the 5' RACE reads into MiXCR, producing one record per CDR3 protein. The sample consists of approximately 690,000 distinct CDR3 sequences, over 40% of them appearing once. Sequenced input: blood. These receptors were collected from an elderly man in good health.

The chain recombines TRBV20-1 with TRBJ2-5, with D perhaps matching TRBD1 or TRBD2 (5 bases each). Germline CDR1 is DFQATT and CDR2 is SNEGSKA (reference sequence). This CDR3 comprises 15 residues. V gave up 3 bases and J gave up 1 base, with 15 bases separating them. The CDR3 loop is CSASWSGTSQETQYF. CDR3 sequence (DNA): TGCAGTGCTAGCTGGTCCGGGACCTCCCAAGAGACCCAGTACTTC.

The DNA of the CDR3 is TGTGCCAGCTCACCACCCCTGGCAGTGAATGGCTACACCTTC. Protein product: CASSPPLAVNGYTF. The chain recombines TRBV18 with TRBJ1-2; D is unclear. CDR3 size: 14 residues. V was cut by 0 bases and J by 6 bases, with 11 bases left in between. CDR1 is KGHSH and CDR2 is LQKENI in the germline V gene.

This chain uses TRBV20-1 with TRBJ1-1, with 7 bases identical to TRBD1. Germline-derived CDR1 and CDR2 are DFQATT and SNEGSKA (reference sequence). V dropped 3 bases and J dropped 2; count of bases not matched to a gene: 6. CDR3 length: 14 residues. The CDR3 DNA reads TGCAGTGCTAGCCAGACAGGGTACAACACTGAAGCTTTCTTT. This sequence encodes CSASQTGYNTEAFF.

The rearrangement uses TRBV2 and TRBJ1-1, with D possibly matching TRBD1 (5 bases). Trimming stripped 6 bases from V and 0 bases from J, with 14 bases between. The CDR3 covers 15 residues. Germline loops: CDR1 SNHLY, CDR2 FYNNEI. The CDR3 spells CASRETDSVNTEAFF. The CDR3 region has the DNA TGTGCCAGCAGGGAGACAGACAGCGTGAACACTGAAGCTTTCTTT.

This clonotype occurred a few times. A much bigger clone sits one base away, suggesting this may be a read error. This rearrangement joins TRBV4-3 to TRBJ2-3; maybe TRBD2 (6 bases). CDR1 and CDR2 from the germline V gene are LGHNA and YSLEER. V was clipped by 1 base and J by 4 bases, with 9 bases between them. This CDR3 comprises 14 residues. CDR3: CASSQAGVADTQYF. The CDR3 region has the DNA TGCGCCAGCAGCCAAGCGGGAGTGGCAGATACGCAGTATTTT.

The table lists this clonotype with a few counts. The chain joins TRBV4-3 to TRBJ1-6, with D possibly matching TRBD1 (6 bases). Trimming shortened V by 0 bases and J by 9 bases, and 12 bases separated the two germline ends. Germline CDR1 is LGHNA and CDR2 is YSLEER. The CDR3 covers 15 residues. CDR3 DNA sequence: TGCGCCAGCAGCCAAGATCAGGGGATACCTTCACCCCTCCACTTT. Its protein product is CASSQDQGIPSPLHF.

The chain combines TRBV6-1 with TRBJ1-5; weak D call: TRBD1 (5 bases). This CDR3 has 15 amino acids. Germline V gives CDR1 MNHNS, CDR2 SASEGT. Trimming took 5 bases from V and 0 from J, leaving 11 bases between them. In DNA, the CDR3 is TGTGCCAGCAGTTCAGACAGTTTTAGCAATCAGCCCCAGCATTTT. Amino acid sequence: CASSSDSFSNQPQHF.

The chain is built from TRBV20-1 and TRBJ1-6, with TRBD1 matching 8 bases. The CDR3 length is 16 residues. V lost 0 bases, J lost 3 bases, and 4 bases stayed unmatched. CDR1 and CDR2 (germline): DFQATT, SNEGSKA (reference sequence). The DNA of the CDR3 is TGCAGTGCTAGAGAAACCGACAGGGGCTATAATTCACCCCTCCACTTT. This codes for CSARETDRGYNSPLHF.

The gene calls are TRBV27 and TRBJ2-7, with TRBD1 identical over 7 bases. V dropped 5 bases and J dropped 8; count of bases not matched to a gene: 6. The CDR3 contains 12 residues. In germline, CDR1 is MNHEY, CDR2 SMNVEV (reference sequence). The CDR3 DNA is TGTGCCAGCAGTCTCAGACAGGGTCAGCAGTACTTC. Translating it yields CASSLRQGQQYF.

The V gene is TRBV25-1, the J gene TRBJ2-7; 7 bases are shared with TRBD1. The CDR3 has 15 amino acids. CDR1 is MGHDK and CDR2 is SYGVNS in the germline V gene. Unmatched junction bases numbered 17, after V lost 6 bases and J lost 9 bases. Written as DNA, the CDR3 is TGTGCCAGCAGCTTTAGCCGACAGGGCTCCGGTAGGCAGTACTTC. Protein sequence: CASSFSRQGSGRQYF.

The chain has TRBV28 and TRBJ1-1; possibly TRBD1 for D (5 bases). The CDR3 runs 14 residues. Between the trimmed V and J ends, which lost 6 bases and 10 bases, there was a span of 21 bases. The germline CDR1 and CDR2 sequences are MDHEN and SYDVKM. The DNA for the CDR3 is TGTGCCAGCAGCCCGGGGGGACCCGGGGCGAGAGCTTTCTTT. This sequence encodes CASSPGGPGARAFF.

V and J are TRBV19 and TRBJ2-5, with 8 positions matching TRBD1. After removal of 4 bases from V and 2 bases from J, the junction contained 6 bases not matched to a gene. Germline-derived CDR1 and CDR2 are LNHDA and SQIVND (reference sequence). The CDR3 covers 15 residues. CDR3 sequence reads: CASSSPGQAQETQYF. Written as DNA, the CDR3 is TGTGCCAGTAGTAGTCCGGGACAGGCACAAGAGACCCAGTACTTC. The full variable domain, completed using reference TRBV19 and TRBJ2-5, is DGGITQSPKYLFRKEGQNVTLSCEQNLNHDAMYWYRQDPGQGLRLIYYSQIVNDFQKGDIAEGYSVSREKKESFPLTVTSAQKNPTAFYLCASSSPGQAQETQYFGPGTRLLVL.

CDR3 DNA sequence: TGTGCCAGCAGCAAATCCCAGGGGTCGCGGCACAATGAGCAGTTCTTC. Translating it yields CASSKSQGSRHNEQFF. This chain links TRBV11-3 with TRBJ2-1, with D maybe TRBD1 (6 bases). V shed 5 bases and J shed 5 bases, with 19 bases lying between them. The CDR3 contains 16 residues. Germline lookup yields CDR1 SGHNT and CDR2 YENEEA.

This sequence joins TRBV20-1 and TRBJ2-3; 12 positions agree with TRBD2. Germline V gene sequence: CDR1 DFQATT, CDR2 SNEGSKA (reference sequence). This CDR3 contains 15 residues. V shed 4 bases and J 3 bases; nucleotides not matched to a gene: 5. For the CDR3, the DNA is TGCAGTGCTACTAGCGGGGGGGCCCAGACAGATACGCAGTATTTT. Protein: CSATSGGAQTDTQYF.

For the CDR3, the DNA is TGTGCCACCTCTAGGATTCGCGAGCAGTACTTC. Protein: CATSRIREQYF. J is TRBJ2-7 and V is TRBV28; D gene uncertain. This CDR3 is built from 11 residues. The V end was cut by 10 bases, the J end by 6 bases, with 13 bases between. Germline-derived CDR1 and CDR2 are MDHEN and SYDVKM. The variable domain in full, completed from reference TRBV28 and TRBJ2-7, reads DVKVTQSSRYLVKRTGEKVFLECVQDMDHENMFWYRQDPGLGLRLIYFSYDVKMKEKGDIPEGYSVSREKKERFSLILESASTNQTSMYLCATSRIREQYFGPGTRLTVT.

V gene TRBV11-2 combines with J gene TRBJ2-1; D possibly uses TRBD1 or TRBD2 (5 bases each). There are 15 residues in the CDR3. V lost 2 bases and J lost 7, with 15 bases in between. Germline V gene data show CDR1 as SGHAT and CDR2 as FQNNGV. CDR3 sequence (DNA): TGTGCCAGCAGCTTAACATGGGACCAGGGAAATGAGCAGTTCTTC. Protein product: CASSLTWDQGNEQFF.

This sequence joins TRBV3-1 and TRBJ2-1, with 9 bases aligning to TRBD2. The CDR3 consists of 16 residues. Per the germline V gene, CDR1 is LGHDT and CDR2 is YNNKEL (reference sequence). V trimming: 3 bases; J trimming: 8 bases; junction bases outside the gene matches: 11. CDR3 in amino acids: CASSQAGLATGDEQFF. In nucleotides, the CDR3 is TGTGCCAGCAGCCAGGCGGGACTAGCCACGGGGGATGAGCAGTTCTTC.

The chain recombines TRBV10-3 with TRBJ2-7, with 8 bases aligning to TRBD2. This CDR3 spans 14 amino acids. With V trimmed by 4 bases and J by 0 bases, 2 bases remained unmatched. Germline V lookup: CDR1 ENHRY, CDR2 SYGVKD. CDR3 nucleotides: TGTGCCATCAGTGGAGCGGGGGACTCCTACGAGCAGTACTTC. Its translation: CAISGAGDSYEQYF.

In its sample, this clonotype was seen a few times. This sequence joins TRBV13 and TRBJ2-5; 9 positions match TRBD1. This CDR3 is 15 amino acids long. The ends lost 2 bases at V and 4 bases at J; junction bases unmatched: 5. CDR1 and CDR2 from the germline V gene are PRHDT and FYEKMQ (reference sequence). The DNA for the CDR3 is TGTGCCAGCAGCTTATCTGGACAGGGGCGAGAGACCCAGTACTTC. Amino acids: CASSLSGQGRETQYF. The full variable domain, its missing parts supplied by reference TRBV13 and TRBJ2-5, is AAGVIQSPRHLIKEKRETATLKCYPIPRHDTVYWYQQGPGQDPQFLISFYEKMQSDKGSIPDRFSAQQFSDYHSELNMSSLELGDSALYFCASSLSGQGRETQYFGPGTRLLVL.

The chain links TRBV5-1 to TRBJ2-2; 7 positions agree with TRBD2. This CDR3 has 14 amino acids. With 1 base clipped from V and 3 bases from J, the junction kept 0 bases outside the gene matches. CDR1 and CDR2 from the germline V gene are SGHRS and YFSETQ. The CDR3 coding sequence is TGCGCCAGCAGCTTGCTAGCGGACACCGGGGAGCTGTTTTTT. It translates to CASSLLADTGELFF.

The chain has TRBV6-5 and TRBJ2-7; the D call may be TRBD1 or TRBD2 (7 bases each). This CDR3 comprises 16 residues. V was shortened by 2 bases and J by 6 bases, with 20 bases between the two germline ends. CDR1 and CDR2 from the germline V gene are MNHEY and SVGAGI. The CDR3: CASSYPGGQIPGEQYF. The CDR3 region has the DNA TGTGCCAGCAGTTACCCGGGGGGACAGATCCCTGGCGAGCAGTACTTC.

V usage is TRBV9 and J usage is TRBJ1-2; no clear D. The germline V gene encodes CDR1 SGDLS and CDR2 YYNGEE. V was trimmed by 0 bases and J by 5 bases, leaving 17 bases between them. This CDR3 contains 16 residues. The CDR3 DNA reads TGTGCCAGCAGCGTAGAAGATACTCCTCCCCCTTATGGCTACACCTTC. The encoded protein is CASSVEDTPPPYGYTF. Full variable domain (outside the CDR3, taken from reference TRBV9 and TRBJ1-2): DSGVTQTPKHLITATGQRVTLRCSPRSGDLSVYWYQQSLDQGLQFLIQYYNGEERAKGNILERFSAQQFPDLHSELNLSSLELGDSALYFCASSVEDTPPPYGYTFGSGTRLTVV.

This clonotype has just one count. This rearrangement joins TRBV3-1 to TRBJ1-1; D may be TRBD1 (6 bases). Deletions cut 2 bases from V and 5 bases from J, with 21 bases between. The CDR3 runs to 17 residues. CDR1 is LGHDT, CDR2 YNNKEL, per germline (reference sequence). This CDR3 reads CASSQTRAGARKTEAFF. CDR3 DNA: TGTGCCAGCAGCCAAACGAGGGCGGGGGCGCGTAAAACTGAAGCTTTCTTT.

This clonotype was found a few times. The rearrangement uses TRBV4-3 and TRBJ2-7; 7 nucleotides agree with TRBD2. The length of the CDR3 is 20 residues. Unmatched junction bases numbered 21, after V lost 4 bases and J lost 0 bases. The germline V gene has CDR1 LGHNA and CDR2 YSLEER. The CDR3 nucleotides are TGCGCCAGCAGCCGCTTTCACCAAACGGCTAGCGGAGGGAGCTCCTACGAGCAGTACTTC. This sequence encodes CASSRFHQTASGGSSYEQYF.

J is TRBJ2-1 and V is TRBV20-1; 7 nucleotides agree with TRBD2. CDR3 size: 14 residues. The V segment lost 2 bases and the J segment 2 bases; nucleotides outside the gene matches: 3. Germline-derived CDR1 and CDR2 are DFQATT and SNEGSKA (reference sequence). The CDR3, as DNA: TGCAGTGCTAGACCGAGCGGGGCCTACAATGAGCAGTTCTTC. It encodes CSARPSGAYNEQFF.

About this clonotype: It may be a read error: a sequence one base away is much more abundant. CDR3 coding DNA: TGTGCCAGCACGCCCAGGGGTATGAACGGGACCAACGTCCTGACTTTC. It codes for CASTPRGMNGTNVLTF. V gene TRBV2 combines with J gene TRBJ2-6; D might be TRBD1 (6 bases). This CDR3 contains 16 residues. CDR1 and CDR2 (germline): SNHLY, FYNNEI. V lost 7 bases, J lost 8 bases, and 21 bases lay in between.